A single TCR beta chain is shown here with its context. Its antigen is not identified. Germline-derived CDR1 and CDR2 are DFQATT and SNEGSKA (reference sequence). The CDR3 covers 11 residues. V lost 8 bases and J 10 bases, leaving 17 bases between the germline ends. These data belong to a study of shared clonotypes between healthy human individuals. Overall study: The cohort comprised a couple of women and a few men. Their ages spanned 18 to 49 years.

General study points: Richness estimates generally favored naive over memory subsets.

This table comes from immunoSEQ multiplex PCR, and its TCRdb copy is limited to in-frame clones, with some not included. The repertoire has around 1.5 million clones, around 98% of them found once; the top ten carry about 0.45%. Sequenced material: naive CD4+ T cells sorted from blood. Subset meaning: CD45RA+ positively selected. The rearrangement uses TRBV20-1 and TRBJ1-1; D not certain. The TCR comes from a man between 25 and 39 years old in good health. CDR3 DNA sequence: TGCAGTCCCAGTCCCCAGAGCTTAGCTTTCTTT. It translates to CSPSPQSLAFF.